Described below is a single TCR beta chain sequence and its context. The specificity of this receptor is unknown. Base-call qualities are not available, and no considerably larger clone is one nucleotide away. The CDR3 measures 15 amino acids from cysteine to phenylalanine. The only DNA kept is the CDR3, 45 bases in frame from the first base. V loses 8 bases at its end and J loses 3 bases; junction bases beyond the gene matches: 7. The CDR1 and CDR2 encoded by the germline V gene (reference sequence) are LNHDA and SQIVND. This specimen's time point label, interpreted: baseline before first vaccination. The vaccinee samples were drawn from two UK trials, COV001 and COV002, one of which was a single-blind randomized controlled phase 2/3 trial testing AZD1222 (ChAdOx1 nCoV-19) in healthy adults. For TCRbeta chain sequencing, PBMC samples from trial participants were taken at day 0 and at day 28 after the second dose.

The CDR3 regions of human TCRbeta chains were subjected to immunosequencing. The study's own analysis went as follows. Repertoire TCRs were matched against a reference library of SARS-CoV-2-specific TCRs generated with the MIRA antigen-specificity platform. Breadth was defined as the fraction of unique TCRs that were SARS-CoV-2-associated, and depth was defined as the fraction of total T cells that were SARS-CoV-2-associated. Each spike-specific TCR was assigned to its reactive spike region and to a CD4 or CD8 class using the MIRA data. Log10-transformed breadth and depth values were compared by one-way ANOVA with Sidak's multiple comparisons tests. Here the immuneACCESS table is served through TCRdb, limited to in-frame sequences with V and J called. Missing clones are a known gap in these copies; in checked studies unresolved V genes cover under half, and the rest lacks a known reason. V and J calls and clone size are copied from that table; D and trimming were computed from the DNA. For this sample there are fewer than 50,000 clones; 80% appear just once. The top ten clonotypes cover about 3.7% of the sample.

The sample belongs to a study of T cell responses to AZD1222 COVID-19 vaccine (dated by TCRdb to about 2021). In terms of the full investigation: AZD1222 recipients whose second dose came at about 4 weeks and those whose second dose came at about 12 weeks were combined into one group, since spike-specific TCR depth and breadth did not differ between the two schedules. Trial participants were enrolled into age subgroups of 18-55, 56-69 and 70-plus years, which contained about 160, 30 and 59 TCR-sequenced participants, respectively. TCR sequencing covered 230 to 250 trial participants: 207 given two doses of AZD1222 and 26 given two doses of MenACWY control vaccine.

Summary of the overall study and its limitations: In the small 56-69-year group, the increase in depth fell short of significance, most likely because of low power. Because no day 14 peak-response samples were available, the repertoires could be characterized only after the peak T cell response. The vaccine-associated CD4 TCRs covered the entire spike protein, and the dominant responses fell in regions 160-218 and 743-854. Reportedly, close to half of the unique spike-specific TCRs recognized epitopes lying outside the regions that are mutated in the B.1.351 and B.1.1.7 variants. After two AZD1222 doses, spike-specific TCR breadth and depth were significantly higher than at day 0 and than in MenACWY recipients. Most participants were white British and females outnumbered males, and the authors suggested that clonal diversity may have been underestimated. Only five to seven AZD1222 recipients were SARS-CoV-2 seropositive at baseline, limiting conclusions about previously exposed vaccinees.

The sequencing used peripheral blood, collected on day 0 of AZD1222 vaccination. The source of this sequence is an adult in good health. This chain is built from TRBV19 and TRBJ1-2, with 12 junctional bases fitting TRBD1. The nucleotide sequence is given as TGTGCCAGTGGGGGACAGGGGGCAGAGGACTATGGCTACACCTTC. Translated, it gives CASGGQGAEDYGYTF.